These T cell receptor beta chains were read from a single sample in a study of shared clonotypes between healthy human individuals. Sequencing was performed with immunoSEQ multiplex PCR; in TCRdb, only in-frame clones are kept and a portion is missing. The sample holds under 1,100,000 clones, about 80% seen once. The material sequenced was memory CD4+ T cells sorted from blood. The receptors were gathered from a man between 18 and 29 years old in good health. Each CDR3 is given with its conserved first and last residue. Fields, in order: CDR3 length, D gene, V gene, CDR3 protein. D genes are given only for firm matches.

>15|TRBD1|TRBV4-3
CASSRGGQGVYEQYF
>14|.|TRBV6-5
CASSYVGGNYGYTF
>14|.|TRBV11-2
CASSLEGRGGGYTF
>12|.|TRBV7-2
CASSRRDSPLHF
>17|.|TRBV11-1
CASSSSLTGFTSYEQYF
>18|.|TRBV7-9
CASTTRAHKTAERYEQYF
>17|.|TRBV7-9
CASTPGPNTGASYGYTF
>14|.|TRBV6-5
CASSYMAGAGELFF
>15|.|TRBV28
CASTMYRVGNTEAFF
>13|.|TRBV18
CASSPHAGDGYTF
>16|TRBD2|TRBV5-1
CASSPLAGGNTGELFF
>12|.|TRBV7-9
CASSLPTGELFF
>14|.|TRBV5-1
CASSFRQDEQTQYF
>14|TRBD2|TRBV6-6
CASRRTSDANEQFF
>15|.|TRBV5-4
CASSSGGKETGELFF
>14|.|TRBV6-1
CASKQSTGFLEQYF
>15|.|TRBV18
CASSPNLGGVTEAFF
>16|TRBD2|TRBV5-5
CASSSGLAGVQETQYF
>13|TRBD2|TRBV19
CASQTSWGGEQFF
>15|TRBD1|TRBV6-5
CASSYRDRGAYEQYF
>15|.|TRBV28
CASSLAGSSNYGYTF
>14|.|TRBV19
CASIQGGSNYGYTF
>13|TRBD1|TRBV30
CAWTAGGLNEQFF
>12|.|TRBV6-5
CASSRSTNEQFF
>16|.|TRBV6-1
CASSEALWAAVSPLHF
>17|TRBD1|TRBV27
CASSSDRGLLSNQPQHF
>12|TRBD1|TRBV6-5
CASRGQDYGYTF
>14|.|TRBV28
CATSRGGNTGELFF
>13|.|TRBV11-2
CASSLQSNEKLFF
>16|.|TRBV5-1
CASSLGFPGLDTEAFF
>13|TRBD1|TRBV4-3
CASRDRATDTQYF
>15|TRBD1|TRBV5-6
CASSLATGGSYEQYF
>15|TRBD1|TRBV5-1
CASSLVAGGSTEAFF
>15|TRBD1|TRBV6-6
CASSSRDREAYEQYF
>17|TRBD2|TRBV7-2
CASSLRWSGRMTDTQYF
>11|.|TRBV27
CATSHSNGYTF
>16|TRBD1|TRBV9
CASSVEAGQGYYEQFF
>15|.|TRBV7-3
CASSIGQTTTDTQYF
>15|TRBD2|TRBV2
CASSGSLAVTGELFF
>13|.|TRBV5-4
CASSLVENNEQFF
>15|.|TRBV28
CASSLMQGMNTEAFF
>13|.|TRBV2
CASSERSFYEQYF
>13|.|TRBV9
CASSQDNTDTQYF
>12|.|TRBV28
CASSYRSQPQHF
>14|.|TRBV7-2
CASTLRDRPYEQYF
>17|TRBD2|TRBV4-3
CASSQDLAGATTGELFF
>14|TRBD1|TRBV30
CAWSTDRGYNEQFF
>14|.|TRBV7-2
CASSLMAIAGELFF
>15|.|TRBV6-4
CASSKTGTTNEKLFF
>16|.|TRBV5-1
CASSLADTYSYNEQFF